These 18 T cell receptor beta chains were all obtained from the same sample, sequenced in a study of identical twins. TCRdb passed the 5' RACE reads through MiXCR, listing each CDR3 protein once. The sample has 690,000 or so distinct CDR3 sequences, 8.6% seen once. The same data also contributed to another study, on yellow fever vaccine responses in identical twins.

The sequenced material came from PBMCs. Every receptor here comes from a woman between 18 and 29 years old in good health.

This chain connects TRBV27 to TRBJ2-2; 15 bases fit TRBD2. After removal of 5 bases from V and 5 bases from J, the junction contained 9 bases not matched to a gene. This CDR3 contains 18 residues. Germline-derived CDR1 and CDR2 are MNHEY and SMNVEV (reference sequence). The CDR3 coding sequence is TGTGCCAGCAGTCCTGACGGGACTAGCGGGGGGCATACCGGGGAGCTGTTTTTT. This codes for CASSPDGTSGGHTGELFF.

V gene TRBV29-1 combines with J gene TRBJ1-2, with D perhaps TRBD1 (6 bases). The V gene's germline CDR1 is SQVTM and CDR2 ANQGSEA. This CDR3 is 14 amino acids long. The V gene lost 6 bases and the J gene lost 0 bases, with 14 bases spanning the gap. CDR3 in DNA: TGCAGCGTACGGGGGCAGGGGCCTAACTATGGCTACACCTTC. Translation gives CSVRGQGPNYGYTF.

The chain recombines TRBV3-1 with TRBJ2-5, with a tentative D call TRBD1 (6 bases). Germline V gene data show CDR1 as LGHDT and CDR2 as YNNKEL (reference sequence). Trimming took 2 bases from V and 1 from J, leaving 8 bases between them. The CDR3 has 14 residues. DNA for the CDR3: TGTGCCAGCAGCCAAAGGGGGACCCAAGAGACCCAGTACTTC. This codes for CASSQRGTQETQYF.

The V and J genes are TRBV24-1 and TRBJ2-1, with 7 bases aligning to TRBD1. The CDR3 has 15 residues. Germline CDR1 reads KGHDR; CDR2 reads SFDVKD. With V trimmed by 4 bases and J by 4 bases, 6 bases remained unmatched. In DNA, the CDR3 is TGTGCCACCAGTGAAGGGACAGTAAGATACAATGAGCAGTTCTTC. Translated, it gives CATSEGTVRYNEQFF.

This clonotype was observed a few times. The rearrangement uses TRBV12-3 or TRBV12-4 and TRBJ2-5; TRBD1 might be the D (5 bases). Trimming removed 5 bases at V and 5 bases at J, with 18 bases between. The CDR3 has 15 residues. The CDR3 nucleotides read TGTGCCAGCAGTCTCCAACAGTTAGGGGTGGAGACCCAGTACTTC. Translation gives CASSLQQLGVETQYF.

The V and J genes are TRBV7-2 and TRBJ2-7; no clear D. This CDR3 region has 12 residues. Germline loops: CDR1 SGHTA, CDR2 FQGNSA. V gave up 4 bases and J gave up 8 bases, with 12 bases separating them. CDR3 region: CASSSTGKKQYF. In DNA form, the CDR3 reads TGTGCCAGCAGCTCGACTGGGAAAAAGCAGTACTTC.

This clonotype was seen repeatedly, ten times or more. The chain uses TRBV29-1 and TRBJ2-7; D is perhaps TRBD1 (6 bases). CDR1 is SQVTM, CDR2 ANQGSEA, per germline. This CDR3 region has 13 residues. The V end was cut by 4 bases, the J end by 4 bases, with 14 bases between. For the CDR3, the DNA is TGCAGCGTTGTTCAGGGGTTAATGTACGAGCAGTACTTC. This translates into CSVVQGLMYEQYF.

V and J are TRBV7-9 and TRBJ2-6, with 8 nucleotides matching TRBD1. The germline CDR1 and CDR2 sequences are SEHNR and FQNEAQ (reference sequence). This CDR3 has 16 amino acids. V lost 5 bases, J lost 2 bases, and 5 bases stayed unmatched. DNA for the CDR3: TGTGCCAGCAGCACGGACAGGGTGGCTGGGGCCAACGTCCTGACTTTC. Translated: CASSTDRVAGANVLTF.

Details on this clonotype: The junction does not match germline at one end; this may be a read error. This chain joins TRBV5-6 and TRBJ2-5; 7 bases line up with TRBD1. The CDR3 spans 14 residues. CDR1 and CDR2 (germline): SGHDT, YYEEEE. CDR3 loop: CASSFGTVQETHYF. CDR3 sequence (DNA): TGTGCCAGCAGCTTTGGGACAGTCCAAGAGACCCACTACTTC. The whole variable domain, filled in from reference TRBV5-6 and TRBJ2-5, reads DAGVTQSPTHLIKTRGQQVTLRCSPKSGHDTVSWYQQALGQGPQFIFQYYEEEERQRGNFPDRFSGHQFPNYSSELNVNALLLGDSALYLCASSFGTVQETHYFGPGTRLLVL.

This clonotype was seen a few times. The chain links TRBV14 to TRBJ2-7; tentative D call: TRBD1 (6 bases). The CDR3 runs 16 residues. Germline CDR1 SGHDN, CDR2 FVKESK. Trimming stripped 2 bases from V and 6 bases from J, with 20 bases between. CDR3 in DNA: TGTGCCAGCAGCCAACTCATAACAGGGTATTTGGGCGAGCAGTACTTC. This translates into CASSQLITGYLGEQYF.

This chain's CDR3 is CASSQDARTNTGELFF. For the CDR3, the DNA is TGCGCCAGCAGCCAAGATGCCAGGACCAACACCGGGGAGCTGTTTTTT. The rearrangement links TRBV4-3 to TRBJ2-2; D is undetermined. V was cut by 0 bases and J by 2 bases, with 10 bases left in between. Germline CDR1 reads LGHNA; CDR2 reads YSLEER. CDR3 length: 16 amino acids.

Many counts were recorded for this clonotype. This sequence joins TRBV3-1 and TRBJ2-3; D not resolved. This CDR3 contains 14 residues. Per germline, CDR1 LGHDT and CDR2 YNNKEL (reference sequence). Trimming removed 0 bases from V and 0 bases from J, with 4 bases in between. CDR3 DNA: TGTGCCAGCAGCCAAGATCTAAGCACAGATACGCAGTATTTT. This codes for CASSQDLSTDTQYF.

This clonotype was recorded a few times. The CDR3: CASSFYHTTSTDTQYF. The CDR3 region has the DNA TGTGCCAGCAGTTTTTACCACACGACTAGCACAGATACGCAGTATTTT. The chain recombines TRBV12-3 or TRBV12-4 with TRBJ2-3, with D unresolved. The CDR3 is made up of 16 amino acids. V lost 3 bases to trimming and J lost 0 bases, with 13 bases between them.

There are a few counts of this clonotype. The CDR3 DNA is TGTGCCATCAGTGAACGAATAGCGGGGGAACAAGAGACCCAGTACTTC. Protein: CAISERIAGEQETQYF. This chain uses TRBV10-3 with TRBJ2-5, with TRBD2 identical over 9 bases. V lost 3 bases to trimming and J lost 2 bases; unmatched junction nucleotides: 7. The CDR3 totals 16 residues. Germline V gene data show CDR1 as ENHRY and CDR2 as SYGVKD.

This clonotype was counted many times. The rearrangement joins TRBV3-1 to TRBJ2-7; D unresolved. Germline V CDR1 and CDR2: LGHDT, YNNKEL (reference sequence). This CDR3 is 13 amino acids long. Trimming shortened V by 0 bases and J by 6 bases, and 9 bases separated the two germline ends. The CDR3 sequence is CASSQDYGSEQYF. The CDR3 DNA reads TGTGCCAGCAGCCAAGATTATGGGTCCGAGCAGTACTTC.

The V and J genes are TRBV7-2 and TRBJ2-1, with a weak D call TRBD1 (5 bases). Trimming removed 4 bases from V and 8 bases from J, with 15 bases in between. The CDR3 sequence is 14 residues long. CDR1 is SGHTA and CDR2 is FQGNSA in the germline V gene. CDR3 sequence: CASSSTQGWDEQFF. The CDR3 DNA sequence: TGTGCCAGCAGCTCGACTCAGGGTTGGGATGAGCAGTTCTTC.

This clonotype showed up just a few times. The chain couples TRBV9 to TRBJ2-7; 7 bases are shared with TRBD1. CDR1 and CDR2 (germline): SGDLS, YYNGEE. The CDR3 sequence is 13 residues long. J lost 9 bases, V lost 0 bases, and 6 bases had no gene match. CDR3 nucleotide sequence: TGTGCCAGCAGCGTAGTCGAGGGGGCTTTGCAGTACTTC. It codes for CASSVVEGALQYF.

This chain joins TRBV21-1 and TRBJ2-3. TRBV21-1 is listed as a pseudogene. The CDR3 extends over 17 amino acids. The CDR3 DNA follows: TGTGCCAGCAGCAGCCGATCTCTTAGAGGCGGCACAGATACGCAGTATTTT. This gives the protein CASSSRSLRGGTDTQYF.